This T cell receptor beta chain originates from a study of cytomegalovirus exposure and HLA in healthy donors. Study in general: The approximately 110 validation repertoires were reported in a later analysis to have been generated on the same platform as the roughly 670 first-cohort repertoires.

Libraries were prepared by immunoSEQ multiplex PCR; TCRdb keeps only in-frame clonotypes and omits some of them. The table includes some 88,000 clones, roughly 96% detected once. This CDR3 region has 15 residues. Germline CDR1 is MNHEY and CDR2 is SMNVEV (reference sequence). Trimming pared 7 bases from V and 2 bases from J, leaving 16 bases between. The clonotype comes from a man aged 18 to 29 in good health and CMV-seronegative. Material for sequencing was PBMCs. V and J are TRBV27 and TRBJ2-3; D unresolved. The CDR3 sequence: CASTLTTVNTDTQYF. CDR3 nucleotides: TGTGCCAGCACCTTAACCACAGTTAACACAGATACGCAGTATTTT.